The 24 T cell receptor beta chains listed next were all sequenced from one sample in a study of response to subunit inactivated influenza vaccine. Using its own MiXCR run on the RT-PCR reads, TCRdb lists one record per CDR3 protein. The table has 500,000 to 550,000 distinct CDR3 sequences, around 21% seen once. The same sample was also studied in work on T cells expressing NK-cell markers. That report adds: 5'RACE template switching built TCR beta cDNA with unique molecular identifiers.

Sequenced material: CD4+ T cells sorted from PBMCs, taken roughly 12 days after vaccination. The receptors shown here come from a man aged 50 to 59 who received an inactivated influenza vaccine.

J is TRBJ2-7 and V is TRBV29-1; TRBD2 agrees at 10 bases. From germline, CDR1 is SQVTM and CDR2 ANQGSEA. V shed 1 base and J 1 base; nucleotides not matched to a gene: 4. The CDR3 totals 15 residues. The CDR3 reads CSVEGLAGASYEQYF. In DNA form, the CDR3 reads TGCAGCGTTGAAGGGCTAGCGGGAGCGTCCTACGAGCAGTACTTC.

This clonotype has just a few counts. This chain links TRBV12-3 or TRBV12-4 with TRBJ2-2; D ambiguous. V lost 6 bases to trimming and J lost 3 bases, with 11 bases between them. The CDR3 runs to 14 residues. The CDR3 DNA follows: TGTGCCAGCAGAGCCTATAGTGACACCGGGGAGCTGTTTTTT. This translates into CASRAYSDTGELFF.

The CDR3 spells CASRVGTGLTEAFF. The CDR3 region has the DNA TGTGCCAGCAGGGTCGGGACAGGGTTAACTGAAGCTTTCTTT. This chain links TRBV28 with TRBJ1-1, with 9 nucleotides matching TRBD1. This CDR3 contains 14 residues. CDR1 is MDHEN, CDR2 SYDVKM, per germline. After removal of 6 bases from V and 5 bases from J, the junction contained 7 bases not matched to a gene. Together with reference TRBV28 and TRBJ1-1, the CDR3 gives the full variable domain: DVKVTQSSRYLVKRTGEKVFLECVQDMDHENMFWYRQDPGLGLRLIYFSYDVKMKEKGDIPEGYSVSREKKERFSLILESASTNQTSMYLCASRVGTGLTEAFFGQGTRLTVV.

The CDR3 DNA is TGTGCCAGCAGCCCCCCACACATCGAGACGGGAAAACTGTTTTTT. It specifies CASSPPHIETGKLFF. The chain is built from TRBV3-1 and TRBJ1-4; D remains ambiguous. V was pared by 4 bases and J by 10 bases, with 19 bases between. Germline CDR1 LGHDT, CDR2 YNNKEL (reference sequence). The CDR3 has 15 residues.

The V gene is TRBV29-1, the J gene TRBJ2-3; either TRBD1 or TRBD2 may fit D (5 bases each). Trimming left V 5 bases short and J 3 bases short, with 15 bases between. Germline CDR1 SQVTM, CDR2 ANQGSEA. The CDR3 spans 14 residues. This CDR3 is CSVSPAWGTDTQYF. CDR3 nucleotide sequence: TGCAGCGTTTCACCCGCTTGGGGGACAGATACGCAGTATTTT.

This clonotype has only a few counts. This sequence joins TRBV5-1 and TRBJ2-3, with D perhaps TRBD1 (6 bases). Trimming shortened V by 4 bases and J by 0 bases, and 15 bases separated the two germline ends. The CDR3 sequence is 16 residues long. Germline V gives CDR1 SGHRS, CDR2 YFSETQ. CDR3 in amino acids: CASSPRQASSTDTQYF. CDR3 coding DNA: TGCGCCAGCAGCCCGAGACAGGCCTCTAGCACAGATACGCAGTATTTT.

V and J are TRBV4-2 and TRBJ2-1; TRBD1 is a possible D gene (5 bases). Per germline, CDR1 LGHNA and CDR2 YNFKEQ. This CDR3 comprises 16 residues. Trimming took off 4 bases at V and 1 base at J, with 14 bases between the two ends. DNA for the CDR3: TGTGCCAGCAGCCGATCTGATGGGGCGTCCTACAATGAGCAGTTCTTC. This encodes CASSRSDGASYNEQFF.

This clonotype was observed a few times. The J gene is TRBJ2-5, the V gene TRBV7-2; D gene unclear. The CDR3 totals 13 residues. Trimming removed 3 bases at V and 2 bases at J, with 7 bases between. Germline-derived CDR1 and CDR2 are SGHTA and FQGNSA. The CDR3 spells CASSFRNQETQYF. CDR3 DNA: TGTGCCAGCAGCTTCAGAAATCAAGAGACCCAGTACTTC.

The chain uses TRBV7-2 and TRBJ2-7; D is perhaps TRBD2 (7 bases). Germline V gives CDR1 SGHTA, CDR2 FQGNSA. V was clipped by 2 bases and J by 3 bases, with 17 bases between them. This CDR3 is 16 amino acids long. The CDR3 loop reads CASSLSGGAPNYEQYF. The CDR3 DNA is TGTGCCAGCAGCTTATCTGGGGGGGCGCCTAACTACGAGCAGTACTTC.

J is TRBJ1-2 and V is TRBV20-1; unclear D gene. The CDR3 is made up of 11 amino acids. V dropped 4 bases and J dropped 8 bases, with 11 bases sitting between them. Germline V gene data show CDR1 as DFQATT and CDR2 as SNEGSKA (reference sequence). The CDR3 spells CSAKKGVGYTF. The CDR3, as DNA: TGCAGTGCTAAGAAGGGCGTGGGCTACACCTTC.

CDR3 amino acids: CASSTTYEGWSHQETQYF. The CDR3 DNA reads as TGTGCCAGCAGCACTACCTATGAGGGGTGGTCCCACCAAGAGACCCAGTACTTC. This chain connects TRBV11-1 to TRBJ2-5; either TRBD1 or TRBD2 may supply D (5 bases each). The V end lost 5 bases, the J end lost 0 bases, and 22 bases lay between the germline ends. This CDR3 is 18 amino acids long. CDR1 is SGHAT and CDR2 is FQDESV in the germline V gene (reference sequence).

This clonotype showed up just a few times. The V call is TRBV20-1, the J call TRBJ2-1; 8 bases fit TRBD2. Germline lookup yields CDR1 DFQATT and CDR2 SNEGSKA (reference sequence). J was trimmed by 9 bases and V by 0 bases; bases with no gene match: 7. This CDR3 comprises 14 residues. CDR3 bases: TGCAGTGCTAGAGATCCCGGGGGGGCCGGTGAGCAGTTCTTC. Its translation is CSARDPGGAGEQFF.

The chain joins TRBV7-2 to TRBJ2-7; D is uncertain. Germline V gene lookup returns CDR1 SGHTA and CDR2 FQGNSA. The CDR3 extends over 14 amino acids. The V and J ends lost 6 bases and 2 bases respectively, with 14 bases between them. The CDR3 DNA reads TGTGCCAGCAGTTTTGACTCAATAACCTACGAGCAGTACTTC. It codes for CASSFDSITYEQYF.

This clonotype was found a few times. V usage is TRBV12-3 or TRBV12-4 and J usage is TRBJ2-7, with 10 bases matching TRBD1. J lost 1 base, V lost 8 bases, and 5 bases had no gene match. The CDR3 is 14 amino acids. The CDR3 region is CASRSGQGSYEQYF. The DNA for the CDR3 is TGTGCCAGCCGCTCGGGACAGGGGTCCTACGAGCAGTACTTC.

Only a few counts were recorded for this clonotype. In DNA form, the CDR3 reads TGCAGCGTTCCTAGCGGGACCCGTTCCTACAATGAGCAGTTCTTC. Translation gives CSVPSGTRSYNEQFF. The rearrangement links TRBV29-1 to TRBJ2-1; 9 bases align to TRBD2. The CDR3 has 15 residues. The ends lost 5 bases at V and 1 base at J; junction bases unmatched: 6. Germline lookup yields CDR1 SQVTM and CDR2 ANQGSEA.

CDR3 in DNA: TGTGCCAGCAGTTTAGTAGGTTGGGCCAGGGCGCCTCAGCCCCAGCATTTT. Its translation: CASSLVGWARAPQPQHF. The chain recombines TRBV28 with TRBJ1-5, with TRBD1 as a possible D gene (5 bases). The ends were cut back, 2 bases at V and 6 bases at J, with 20 bases in the middle. The CDR3 contains 17 residues. CDR1 MDHEN and CDR2 SYDVKM come from the germline V gene. Based on the CDR3 plus reference TRBV28 and TRBJ1-5, the full variable domain is DVKVTQSSRYLVKRTGEKVFLECVQDMDHENMFWYRQDPGLGLRLIYFSYDVKMKEKGDIPEGYSVSREKKERFSLILESASTNQTSMYLCASSLVGWARAPQPQHFGDGTRLSIL.

The V call is TRBV28, the J call TRBJ2-7; TRBD1 might be the D (6 bases). CDR3 length: 14 residues. Trimming cost V 7 bases and J 2 bases, with 15 bases left between them. Germline V gene sequence: CDR1 MDHEN, CDR2 SYDVKM. The CDR3 nucleotides are TGTGCCAGCACTATAGGGGGTTGGACCTACGAGCAGTACTTC. Translated: CASTIGGWTYEQYF.

This clonotype was observed a handful of times. This rearrangement joins TRBV28 to TRBJ1-5; 7 bases align to TRBD1. Germline lookup yields CDR1 MDHEN and CDR2 SYDVKM. The CDR3 covers 16 residues. The ends lost 6 bases at V and 4 bases at J; junction bases unmatched: 12. Here the CDR3 reads CASRTRGFGRNQPQHF. CDR3 DNA sequence: TGTGCCAGCAGAACCAGGGGGTTTGGTAGGAATCAGCCCCAGCATTTT.

The rearrangement uses TRBV2 and TRBJ1-5; a possible D gene is TRBD1 (6 bases). Germline V gives CDR1 SNHLY, CDR2 FYNNEI. V was clipped by 7 bases and J by 4 bases, with 8 bases between them. The CDR3 loop spans 12 amino acids. CDR3 nucleotides: TGTGCCAGCAACAGGGCAAATCAGCCCCAGCATTTT. This codes for CASNRANQPQHF.

This clonotype occurred a few times. V gene TRBV20-1 combines with J gene TRBJ2-5; TRBD2 is a possible D gene (6 bases). CDR1 is DFQATT, CDR2 SNEGSKA, per germline (reference sequence). The V end lost 8 bases, the J end lost 5 bases, and 12 bases lay between the germline ends. This CDR3 is built from 11 residues. Written as DNA, the CDR3 is TGCAGTCGGAGGGCGGGTGAGACCCAGTACTTC. Translated, it gives CSRRAGETQYF.

This clonotype was counted a few times. The chain uses TRBV5-1 and TRBJ2-3; possible D gene TRBD1, 6 bases. V was shortened by 3 bases and J by 0 bases, with 11 bases between the two germline ends. The germline V gene encodes CDR1 SGHRS and CDR2 YFSETQ. This CDR3 has 15 residues. This CDR3 reads CASSWTASSTDTQYF. CDR3 bases: TGCGCCAGCAGCTGGACAGCTTCTAGCACAGATACGCAGTATTTT.

The rearrangement uses TRBV6-6 and TRBJ2-7; D may be TRBD1 (6 bases). Germline loops: CDR1 MNHNY, CDR2 SVGAGI (reference sequence). The CDR3 is 13 amino acids. V gave up 2 bases and J gave up 4 bases, with 9 bases separating them. Written as DNA, the CDR3 is TGTGCCAGCAGTTACCCGGACAGATACGAGCAGTACTTC. Translation gives CASSYPDRYEQYF.

In this sample, this clonotype turned up a few times. The chain joins TRBV24-1 to TRBJ2-1; tentative D call: TRBD2 (6 bases). The V end lost 1 base, the J end lost 1 base, and 10 bases lay between the germline ends. The CDR3 sequence is 16 residues long. Germline V CDR1 and CDR2: KGHDR, SFDVKD. The CDR3 DNA reads as TGTGCCACCAGTGATTTAAGTGGGGGGTCCTACAATGAGCAGTTCTTC. It encodes CATSDLSGGSYNEQFF.

This clonotype was seen only a few times. V is TRBV12-3 or TRBV12-4 and J is TRBJ1-1; TRBD1 matches 8 bases. The trim removed 5 bases at V and 4 bases at J, leaving 6 bases unmatched. The CDR3 is 14 residues long. The chain's CDR3 is CASSVQGGTTEAFF. The CDR3 DNA reads TGTGCCAGCAGTGTACAGGGGGGGACCACTGAAGCTTTCTTT.